One and the same sample provided the 6 T cell receptor beta chains below, sequenced in a study of blood T cell repertoires in COVID-19. Sequenced by immunoSEQ multiplex PCR; TCRdb stores in-frame clones only, minus some. Of about 320,000 clones listed, 65% to 90% are singletons. The source material was peripheral blood. These receptors were collected from a human donor in a cohort sampled during active COVID-19.

The chain uses TRBV10-3 and TRBJ1-1; D gene ambiguous. V lost 3 bases and J lost 0, with 8 bases in between. CDR1 and CDR2 from the germline V gene are ENHRY and SYGVKD. This CDR3 has 14 residues. The CDR3, as DNA: TGTGCCATCAGTGAAAAACTTCTGAACACTGAAGCTTTCTTT. Its protein product is CAISEKLLNTEAFF.

The sample holds one count of this clone. Within the sample, other DNA sequences also encode this same CDR3. The chain recombines TRBV5-6 with TRBJ1-1, with D possibly matching TRBD1 (6 bases). Germline V gene lookup returns CDR1 SGHDT and CDR2 YYEEEE. The CDR3 has 14 amino acids. Between the trimmed V and J ends, which lost 0 bases and 2 bases, there was a span of 8 bases. The CDR3 protein is CASSLVQGNTEAFF. The CDR3 nucleotides read TGTGCCAGCAGCTTGGTACAGGGTAACACTGAAGCTTTCTTT. The whole variable domain, filled in from reference TRBV5-6 and TRBJ1-1, reads DAGVTQSPTHLIKTRGQQVTLRCSPKSGHDTVSWYQQALGQGPQFIFQYYEEEERQRGNFPDRFSGHQFPNYSSELNVNALLLGDSALYLCASSLVQGNTEAFFGQGTRLTVV.

V and J are TRBV12-3 or TRBV12-4 and TRBJ1-2; perhaps TRBD1 as D (5 bases). V lost 8 bases and J lost 3, with 13 bases in between. This CDR3 comprises 13 residues. Here the CDR3 DNA reads TGTGCCAGCGTTGGGGACTCCCACTATGGCTACACCTTC. Translating it yields CASVGDSHYGYTF.

In its sample, this clone was seen once. V gene TRBV11-1 combines with J gene TRBJ2-7; D remains unclear. Germline loops: CDR1 SGHAT, CDR2 FQDESV (reference sequence). Between the trimmed V and J ends, which lost 0 bases and 6 bases, there was a span of 12 bases. This CDR3 contains 14 residues. CDR3: CASSLAYAVGEQYF. In DNA form, the CDR3 reads TGTGCCAGCAGCTTAGCGTATGCCGTCGGCGAGCAGTACTTC.

The V and J genes are TRBV5-1 and TRBJ2-7; 8 bases map to TRBD2. V shed 6 bases, J shed 2 bases, and the junction held 4 bases outside the gene matches. CDR3 length equals 13 residues. The V gene's germline CDR1 is SGHRS and CDR2 YFSETQ. CDR3 nucleotide sequence: TGCGCCAGCAAAAGGACTAGCACCTACGAGCAGTACTTC. It encodes CASKRTSTYEQYF.

V is TRBV7-8 and J is TRBJ1-1, with 8 bases fitting TRBD1. Germline V gene sequence: CDR1 SGHVS, CDR2 FQNEAQ. This CDR3 spans 16 amino acids. After removal of 5 bases from V and 1 base from J, the junction contained 9 bases not matched to a gene. The CDR3 coding sequence is TGTGCCAGCAGCCCAGGACAGGGTAAGGGGAACACTGAAGCTTTCTTT. It translates to CASSPGQGKGNTEAFF.